This entry is about one T cell receptor (beta chain). Its antigen is as yet unknown. TCRdb reprocessed the 5' RACE reads with MiXCR, giving one entry per CDR3 protein. Counted here are about 470,000 distinct CDR3 sequences, around a quarter occurring once; the ten biggest clones make up around 13%. Trimming left V 3 bases short and J 0 bases short, with 8 bases between. This CDR3 has 14 amino acids. From germline, CDR1 is SGDLS and CDR2 YYNGEE. The entry originates in a study of T-cell memory formation after mild COVID-19. The study's findings and limits: Of the contracting clones, CD4+ ones lay mainly in CM and EM, and CD8+ ones in EMRA. Some SARS-CoV-2-responding clones were already detected in memory before infection.

V gene TRBV9 combines with J gene TRBJ2-3, with D perhaps matching TRBD1 or TRBD2 (5 bases each). The source is an adult woman who had mild COVID-19 (a few samples of this study predate the infection). Cell type and time point are not known. The sample taken for sequencing was PBMCs or a T cell subset sorted from them (not recorded which). CDR3 in amino acids: CASSGRDSTDTQYF. In nucleotides, the CDR3 is TGTGCCAGCAGCGGCCGGGACAGCACAGATACGCAGTATTTT.